The present T cell receptor (beta chain) was sequenced within a study of CD8+CD57+ T cells in acquired aplastic anemia (dated by TCRdb to the late 2010s). A note on the overall study: DNA extracted from sorted CD4+ and CD8+ cells had a mean of around 3 ug, with a range of roughly 0.17 to 30 ug. CD8+CD57+ expansion was defined as a frequency above the mean frequency observed in healthy subjects.

The patients picked for sequencing were ones in whom flow cytometry had shown an expansion of CD8+CD57+ cells. Severe acquired aplastic anemia was diagnosed in all patients according to International Study of Aplastic Anemia and Agranulocytosis and Camitta criteria. Patients had received no therapy at the time of blood sampling. TCR repertoires of sorted CD4+ and CD8+ blood T cells from severe aplastic anemia patients and healthy subjects were deep-sequenced in the study. Patients were enrolled under clinicaltrials.gov protocols 00001620, 01623167, 00001397, 00071045, 00081523 and 00961064 in the USA. Ficoll-Paque density gradient centrifugation was used to isolate peripheral blood mononuclear cells. Before DNA extraction, CD4+ and CD8+ T cells were sorted by FACS or by magnetic beads. V is trimmed back by 4 bases and J by 6 bases, and the junction contains 9 bases that no gene match accounts for. The germline V gene provides CDR1 SGHRS and CDR2 YFSETQ. The CDR3 is made up of 14 amino acids, end residues included. Of all the DNA, just the CDR3 is kept, 42 bases in frame from base 1.

In the case of this clonotype: What this receptor recognizes is not known. Likely a read error: the CDR3 ends without its conserved phenylalanine or tryptophan.

Genomic DNA served as template for TCR beta VDJ combination and CDR3 sequence profiling. An Illumina HiSeq 2000 was used for TCR repertoire sequencing. The authors processed their data as follows. Repertoire assessment relied on Simpson's diversity index, CDR3 size and DJ length profiles, and TRBV/TRBJ rearrangement plots. The most abundant DNA sequence in the deep sequencing data was taken as the immunodominant clone. CDR3 amino acid sequences were checked for sharing across subjects and were also compared against the VDJdb database and published repertoires. Through fastp at Q25 and MiXCR, TCRdb rebuilt clones from the public reads, retaining in-frame beta chains. CDR3 protein duplicates are merged, each entry listing the most common genes and DNA. The V and J calls shown here were made by TCRdb, not taken from the authors' results. Within this sample are over 150,000 distinct CDR3 sequences, with about 48% of them counted one time only. The ten largest clones represent 9.5% to 15% of the sample.

Broader findings and caveats from the paper: Some 31 CD8+ CDR3 sequences were shared between patients and controls but appeared highly expressed in patients and within their immunodominant clones. Between patients and healthy controls, no significant difference in CD8+ Simpson's diversity was found (P=0.060).

Recombination linked TRBV5-1 to TRBJ2-7, with TRBD1 identical over 8 junction bases. The clonotype was recovered from a human donor with aplastic anemia. The sequencing sample was made of sorted CD4+, CD8+, or CD8+CD57+ T cells (not recorded which) from PBMCs. The DNA is TGCGCCAGCAGCCGGGTAGGACAGGGTGGCGAGCAGTACCTC. The resulting protein is CASSRVGQGGEQYL.